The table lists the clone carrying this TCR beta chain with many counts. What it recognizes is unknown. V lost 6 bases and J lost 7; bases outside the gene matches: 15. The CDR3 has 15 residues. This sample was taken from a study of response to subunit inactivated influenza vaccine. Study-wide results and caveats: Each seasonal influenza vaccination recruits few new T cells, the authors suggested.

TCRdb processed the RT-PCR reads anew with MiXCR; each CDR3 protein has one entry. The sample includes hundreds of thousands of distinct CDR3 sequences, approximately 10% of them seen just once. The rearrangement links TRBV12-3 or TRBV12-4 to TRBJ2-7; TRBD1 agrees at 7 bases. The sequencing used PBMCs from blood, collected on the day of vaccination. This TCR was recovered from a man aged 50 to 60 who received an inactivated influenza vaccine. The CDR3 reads CASSVRARGSGEQYF. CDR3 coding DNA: TGTGCCAGCAGCGTAAGGGCCAGGGGGTCGGGGGAGCAGTACTTC.